The text below deals with one T cell receptor beta chain. The antigen remains unidentified. The source of the sample is a study of beta chain features in type 1 diabetes. Study-wide points: VDJ junctions in type 1 diabetes patients carried more deletions and fewer insertions. Overrepresentation of cells with high TCR expression could result from cDNA sequencing. Across patients, naive, central memory and Treg TCRB repertoires exhibited apparently greater similarity than was observed across healthy donors. HLA influence on TCRB rearrangement stayed unresolved here.

The investigators reverse transcribed all of the isolated RNA, so they sequenced expressed TCRB transcripts. Method: immunoSEQ multiplex PCR; TCRdb's copy keeps in-frame clones and lacks some. The data show under 250,000 clones, with roughly 30% seen just once and roughly 4% held by the top ten. Looked up from germline, CDR1 is SEHNR and CDR2 is FQNEAQ (reference sequence). J was trimmed by 0 bases and V by 4 bases; bases with no gene match: 13. The CDR3 is 19 residues long. The chain recombines TRBV7-9 with TRBJ2-1; TRBD2 matches at 9 bases. Sequencing input: central memory CD4+ T cells from blood. The TCR originated in a man aged 25 to 45 in good health. DNA for the CDR3: TGTGCCAGCAGCTCAAAAAAAGGACTAGCGCAGAGCTCCTACAATGAGCAGTTCTTC. It encodes CASSSKKGLAQSSYNEQFF.